The clone carrying this T cell receptor (beta chain) was recorded a few times. Its matching antigen is unknown. The sample belongs to a study of neurological immune-mediated disorders. Findings of the study overall: None of the CDR3 amino acid sequences found in expanded clones was shared across subjects. This suggests that the TCR-beta repertoires were private in all groups. Neither clinical nor MRI features were found to be associated with the multiple sclerosis repertoire cluster.

TCRdb re-analysed the 5' RACE reads in MiXCR, keeping a single row per CDR3 protein. The table lists over 35,000 distinct CDR3 sequences, 4.5% of them singletons. V lost 2 bases to trimming and J lost 2 bases; unmatched junction nucleotides: 9. Per the germline V gene, CDR1 is SGHTA and CDR2 is FQGTGA. The CDR3 length is 17 residues. This sequence was found in a woman aged 60-75 years with multiple sclerosis. V gene TRBV7-3 combines with J gene TRBJ2-3; 8 nucleotides align to TRBD1. Sequencing was done on a sample of PBMCs. CDR3 residues: CASSLQGGQGFTDTQYF. The CDR3 nucleotides read TGTGCCAGCAGCTTACAGGGAGGACAGGGCTTCACAGATACGCAGTATTTT.